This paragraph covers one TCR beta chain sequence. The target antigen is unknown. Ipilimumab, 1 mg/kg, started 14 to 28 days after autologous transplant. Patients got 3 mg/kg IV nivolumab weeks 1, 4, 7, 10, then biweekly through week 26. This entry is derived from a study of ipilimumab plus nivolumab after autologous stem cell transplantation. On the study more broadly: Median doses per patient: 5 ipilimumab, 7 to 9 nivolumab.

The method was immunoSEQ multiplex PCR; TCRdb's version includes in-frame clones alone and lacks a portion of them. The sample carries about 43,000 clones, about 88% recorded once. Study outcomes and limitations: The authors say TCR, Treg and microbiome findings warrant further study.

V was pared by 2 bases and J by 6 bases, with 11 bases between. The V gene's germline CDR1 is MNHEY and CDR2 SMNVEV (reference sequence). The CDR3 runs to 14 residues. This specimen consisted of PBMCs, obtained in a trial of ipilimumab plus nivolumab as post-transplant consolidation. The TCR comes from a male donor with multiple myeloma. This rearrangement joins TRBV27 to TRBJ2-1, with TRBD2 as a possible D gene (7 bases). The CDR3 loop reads CASSLVGGGNEQFF. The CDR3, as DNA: TGTGCCAGCAGTTTAGTGGGAGGGGGCAATGAGCAGTTCTTC.